This T cell receptor (beta chain) was recorded in a study of T cells in Graves' hyperthyroidism and ophthalmopathy. CDR1 and CDR2 (germline): MGHRA, YSYEKL. There are 15 residues in the CDR3. Losses at the gene ends were 4 bases for V and 8 bases for J; bases not matched to a gene: 8. RNA transcripts yielded amplified TCR beta CDR3 regions. Researchers ran a first-round RT-PCR on the TCR CDR3 using the HTBI primer set. TCRdb recomputed calls from the multiplex PCR reads with MiXCR, one row per CDR3 protein. The repertoire holds hundreds of thousands of distinct CDR3 sequences, with approximately 15% as singletons. Only a few counts were recorded for this clonotype.

The chain employs TRBV4-1 and TRBJ2-1; 10 bases fit TRBD1. This clonotype was obtained from a man between 18 and 35 years old with Graves' ophthalmopathy. The sample taken for sequencing was blood. In DNA, the CDR3 is TGCGCCAGCAGCCGAGGGACAGGGGAGTATCATGAGCAGTTCTTC. Translation gives CASSRGTGEYHEQFF.